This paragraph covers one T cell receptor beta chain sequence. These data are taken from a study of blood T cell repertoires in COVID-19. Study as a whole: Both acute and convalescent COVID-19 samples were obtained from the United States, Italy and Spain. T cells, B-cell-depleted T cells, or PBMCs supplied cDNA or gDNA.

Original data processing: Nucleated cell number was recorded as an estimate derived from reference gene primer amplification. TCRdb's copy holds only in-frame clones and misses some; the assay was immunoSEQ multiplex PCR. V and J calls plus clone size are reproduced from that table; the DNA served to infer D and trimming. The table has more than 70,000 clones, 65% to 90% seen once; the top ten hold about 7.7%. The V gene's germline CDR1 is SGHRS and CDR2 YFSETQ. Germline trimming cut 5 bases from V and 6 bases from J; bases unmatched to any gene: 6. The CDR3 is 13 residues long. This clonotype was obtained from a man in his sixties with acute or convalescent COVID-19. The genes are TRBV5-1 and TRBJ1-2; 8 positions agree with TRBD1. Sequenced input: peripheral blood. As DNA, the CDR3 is TGCGCCAGCAGTGTCCAGGGGGCCCATGGCTACACCTTC. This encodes CASSVQGAHGYTF.